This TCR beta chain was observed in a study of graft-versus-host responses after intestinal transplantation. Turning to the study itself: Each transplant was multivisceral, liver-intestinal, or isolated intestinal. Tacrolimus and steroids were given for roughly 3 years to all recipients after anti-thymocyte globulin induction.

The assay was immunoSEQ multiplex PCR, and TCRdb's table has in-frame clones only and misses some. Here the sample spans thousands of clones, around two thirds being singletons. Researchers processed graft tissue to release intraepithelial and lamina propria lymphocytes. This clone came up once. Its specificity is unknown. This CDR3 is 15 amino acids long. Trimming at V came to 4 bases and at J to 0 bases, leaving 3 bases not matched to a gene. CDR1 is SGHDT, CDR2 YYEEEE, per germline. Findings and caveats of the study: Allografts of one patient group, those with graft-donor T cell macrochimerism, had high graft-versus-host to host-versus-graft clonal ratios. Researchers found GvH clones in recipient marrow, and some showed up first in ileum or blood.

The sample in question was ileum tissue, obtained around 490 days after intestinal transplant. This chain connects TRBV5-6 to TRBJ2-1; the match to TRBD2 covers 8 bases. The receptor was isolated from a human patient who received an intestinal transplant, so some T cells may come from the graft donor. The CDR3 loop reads CASSPGTSSYNEQFF. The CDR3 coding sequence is TGTGCCAGCAGCCCGGGGACTAGCTCCTACAATGAGCAGTTCTTC.